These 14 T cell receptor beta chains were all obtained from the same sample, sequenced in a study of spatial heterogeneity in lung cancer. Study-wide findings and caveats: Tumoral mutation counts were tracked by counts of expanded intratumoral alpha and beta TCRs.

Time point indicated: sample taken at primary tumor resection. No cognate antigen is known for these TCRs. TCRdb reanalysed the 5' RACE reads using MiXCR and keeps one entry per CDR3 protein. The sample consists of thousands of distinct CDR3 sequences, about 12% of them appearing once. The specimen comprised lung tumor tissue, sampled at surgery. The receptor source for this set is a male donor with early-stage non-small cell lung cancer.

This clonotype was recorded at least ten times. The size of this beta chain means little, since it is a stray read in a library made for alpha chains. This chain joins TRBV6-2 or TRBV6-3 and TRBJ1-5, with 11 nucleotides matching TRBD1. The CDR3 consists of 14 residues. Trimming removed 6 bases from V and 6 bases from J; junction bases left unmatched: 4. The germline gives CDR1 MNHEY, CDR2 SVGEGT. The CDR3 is CASSYGTGGQPQHF. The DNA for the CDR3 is TGTGCCAGCAGCTACGGGACAGGGGGTCAGCCCCAGCATTTT.

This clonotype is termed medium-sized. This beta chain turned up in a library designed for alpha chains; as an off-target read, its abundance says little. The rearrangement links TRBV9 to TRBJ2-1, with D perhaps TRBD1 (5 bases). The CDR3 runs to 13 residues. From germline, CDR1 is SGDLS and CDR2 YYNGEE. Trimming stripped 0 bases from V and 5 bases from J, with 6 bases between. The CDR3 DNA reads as TGTGCCAGCAGCGTAGCCAGGGACAATGAGCAGTTCTTC. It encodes CASSVARDNEQFF.

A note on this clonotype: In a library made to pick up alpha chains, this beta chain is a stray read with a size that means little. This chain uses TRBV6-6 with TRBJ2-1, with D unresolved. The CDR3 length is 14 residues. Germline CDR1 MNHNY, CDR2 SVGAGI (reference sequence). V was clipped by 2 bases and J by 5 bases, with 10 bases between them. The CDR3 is CASSYGFRDNEQFF. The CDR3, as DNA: TGTGCCAGCAGTTACGGCTTTAGGGACAATGAGCAGTTCTTC.

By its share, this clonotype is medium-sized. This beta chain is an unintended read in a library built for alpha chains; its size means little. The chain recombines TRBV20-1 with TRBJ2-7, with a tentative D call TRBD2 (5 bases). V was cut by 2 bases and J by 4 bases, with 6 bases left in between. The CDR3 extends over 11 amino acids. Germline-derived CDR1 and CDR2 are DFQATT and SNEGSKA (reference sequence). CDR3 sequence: CSARTGYEQYF. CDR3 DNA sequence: TGCAGTGCTAGAACGGGGTACGAGCAGTACTTC.

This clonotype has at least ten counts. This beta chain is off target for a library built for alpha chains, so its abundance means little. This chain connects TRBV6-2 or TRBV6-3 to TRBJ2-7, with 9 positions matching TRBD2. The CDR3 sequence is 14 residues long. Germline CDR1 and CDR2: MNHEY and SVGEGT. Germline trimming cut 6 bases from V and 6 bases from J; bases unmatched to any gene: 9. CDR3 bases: TGTGCCAGCAGATTAGCGGGAGCGGGCCTCGAGCAGTACTTC. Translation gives CASRLAGAGLEQYF.

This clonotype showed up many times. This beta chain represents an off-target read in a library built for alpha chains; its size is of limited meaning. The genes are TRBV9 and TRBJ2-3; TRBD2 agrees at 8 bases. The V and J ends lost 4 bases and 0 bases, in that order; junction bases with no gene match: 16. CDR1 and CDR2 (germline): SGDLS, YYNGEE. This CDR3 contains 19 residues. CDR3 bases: TGTGCCAGCAGCTTCCCCCGGGGAAGCGGGAGCCCTAGCACAGATACGCAGTATTTT. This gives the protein CASSFPRGSGSPSTDTQYF. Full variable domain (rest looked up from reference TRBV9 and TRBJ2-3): DSGVTQTPKHLITATGQRVTLRCSPRSGDLSVYWYQQSLDQGLQFLIQYYNGEERAKGNILERFSAQQFPDLHSELNLSSLELGDSALYFCASSFPRGSGSPSTDTQYFGPGTRLTVL.

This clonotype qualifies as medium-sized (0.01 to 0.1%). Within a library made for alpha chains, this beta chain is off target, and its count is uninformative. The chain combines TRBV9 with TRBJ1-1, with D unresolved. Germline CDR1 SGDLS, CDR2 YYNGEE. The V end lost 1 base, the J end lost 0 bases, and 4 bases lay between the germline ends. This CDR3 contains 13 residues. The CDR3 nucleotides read TGTGCCAGCAGCGTAAGTTTGAACACTGAAGCTTTCTTT. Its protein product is CASSVSLNTEAFF.

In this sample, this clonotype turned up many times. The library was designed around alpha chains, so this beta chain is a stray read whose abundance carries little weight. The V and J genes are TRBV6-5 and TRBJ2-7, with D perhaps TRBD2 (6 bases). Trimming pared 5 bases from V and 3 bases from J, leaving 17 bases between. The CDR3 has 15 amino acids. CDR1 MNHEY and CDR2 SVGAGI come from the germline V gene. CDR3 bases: TGTGCCAGCAGTACCACGGGACTCCGACTCTACGAGCAGTACTTC. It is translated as CASSTTGLRLYEQYF.

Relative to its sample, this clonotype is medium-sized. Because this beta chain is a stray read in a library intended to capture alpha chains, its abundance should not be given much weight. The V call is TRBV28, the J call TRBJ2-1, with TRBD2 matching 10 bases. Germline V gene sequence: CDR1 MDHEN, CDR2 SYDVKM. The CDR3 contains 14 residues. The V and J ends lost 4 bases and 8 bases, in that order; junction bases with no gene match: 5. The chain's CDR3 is CASSSLAGADEQFF. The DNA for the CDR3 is TGTGCCAGCAGTTCCCTAGCGGGGGCCGATGAGCAGTTCTTC.

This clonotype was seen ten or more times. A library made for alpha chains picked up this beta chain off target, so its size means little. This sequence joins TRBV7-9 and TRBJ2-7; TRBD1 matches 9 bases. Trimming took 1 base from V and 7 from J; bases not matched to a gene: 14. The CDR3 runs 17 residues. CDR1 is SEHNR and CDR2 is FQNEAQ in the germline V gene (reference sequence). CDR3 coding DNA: TGTGCCAGCAGCTTAGGACAGGGGGAGCTCGGGTATTGGGAGCAGTACTTC. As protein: CASSLGQGELGYWEQYF.

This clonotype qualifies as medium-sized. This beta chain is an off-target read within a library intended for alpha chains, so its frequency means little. The CDR3 sequence: CSVEGAGELFF. The CDR3 DNA reads TGCAGCGTTGAGGGAGCCGGGGAGCTGTTTTTT. The chain recombines TRBV29-1 with TRBJ2-2; a weak D match, TRBD2 (5 bases). The CDR3 loop spans 11 amino acids. The germline CDR1 and CDR2 sequences are SQVTM and ANQGSEA. The ends were cut back, 3 bases at V and 6 bases at J, with 5 bases in the middle.

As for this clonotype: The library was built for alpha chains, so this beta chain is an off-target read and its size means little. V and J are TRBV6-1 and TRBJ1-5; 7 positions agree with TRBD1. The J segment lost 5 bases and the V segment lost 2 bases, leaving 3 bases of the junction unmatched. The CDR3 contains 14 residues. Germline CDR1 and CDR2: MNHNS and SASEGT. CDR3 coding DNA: TGTGCCAGCAGTGAACAGGGGGGGCATCAGCCCCAGCATTTT. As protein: CASSEQGGHQPQHF.

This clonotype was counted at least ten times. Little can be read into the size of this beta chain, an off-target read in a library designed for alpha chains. The CDR3 loop reads CASSLDRGLNEKLFF. In DNA, the CDR3 is TGCGCCAGCAGCTTGGACAGGGGGCTTAATGAAAAACTGTTTTTT. The chain employs TRBV5-1 and TRBJ1-4; 9 bases fit TRBD1. CDR1 and CDR2 (germline): SGHRS, YFSETQ. The CDR3 is 15 amino acids. The ends lost 0 bases at V and 4 bases at J; junction bases unmatched: 1.

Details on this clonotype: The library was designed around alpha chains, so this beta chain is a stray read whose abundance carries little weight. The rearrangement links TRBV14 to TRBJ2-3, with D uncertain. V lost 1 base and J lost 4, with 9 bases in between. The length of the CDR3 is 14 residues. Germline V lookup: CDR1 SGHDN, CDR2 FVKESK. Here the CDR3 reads CASSQGVEPDTQYF. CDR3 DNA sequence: TGTGCCAGCAGCCAAGGAGTAGAGCCAGATACGCAGTATTTT.